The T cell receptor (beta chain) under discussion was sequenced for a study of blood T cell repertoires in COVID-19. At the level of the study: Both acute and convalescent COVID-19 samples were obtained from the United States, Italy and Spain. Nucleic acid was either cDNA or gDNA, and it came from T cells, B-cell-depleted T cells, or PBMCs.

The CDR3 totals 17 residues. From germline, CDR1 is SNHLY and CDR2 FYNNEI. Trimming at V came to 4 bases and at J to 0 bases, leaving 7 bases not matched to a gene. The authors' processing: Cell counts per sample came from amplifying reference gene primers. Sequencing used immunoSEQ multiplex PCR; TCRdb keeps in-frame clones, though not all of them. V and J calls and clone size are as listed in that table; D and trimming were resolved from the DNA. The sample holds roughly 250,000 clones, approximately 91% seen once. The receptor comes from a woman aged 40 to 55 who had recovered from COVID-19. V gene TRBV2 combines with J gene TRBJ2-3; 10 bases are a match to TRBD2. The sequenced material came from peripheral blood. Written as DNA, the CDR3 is TGTGCCAGCAGTGTGCCTAGCGGGGGCCGAAGCACAGATACGCAGTATTTT. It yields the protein CASSVPSGGRSTDTQYF.